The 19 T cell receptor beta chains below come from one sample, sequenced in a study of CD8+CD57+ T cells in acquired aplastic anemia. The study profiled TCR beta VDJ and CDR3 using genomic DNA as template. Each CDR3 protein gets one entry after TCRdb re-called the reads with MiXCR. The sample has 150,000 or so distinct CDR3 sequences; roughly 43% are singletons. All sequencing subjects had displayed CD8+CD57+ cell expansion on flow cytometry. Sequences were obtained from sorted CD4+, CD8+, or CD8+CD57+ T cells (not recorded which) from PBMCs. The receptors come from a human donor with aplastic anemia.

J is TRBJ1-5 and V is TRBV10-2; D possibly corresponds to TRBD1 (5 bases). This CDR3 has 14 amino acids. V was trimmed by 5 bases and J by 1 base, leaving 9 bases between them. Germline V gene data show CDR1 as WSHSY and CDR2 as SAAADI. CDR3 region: CASSWDVSNQPQHF. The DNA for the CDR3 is TGCGCCAGCAGTTGGGACGTCAGCAATCAGCCCCAGCATTTT.

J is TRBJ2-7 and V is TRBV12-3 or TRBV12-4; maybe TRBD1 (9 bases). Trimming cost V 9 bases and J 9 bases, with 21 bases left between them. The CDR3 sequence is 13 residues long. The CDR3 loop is CASSSGTGRGQYF. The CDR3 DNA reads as TGTGCCAGTAGTAGCGGGACAGGGCGTGGGCAGTACTTC.

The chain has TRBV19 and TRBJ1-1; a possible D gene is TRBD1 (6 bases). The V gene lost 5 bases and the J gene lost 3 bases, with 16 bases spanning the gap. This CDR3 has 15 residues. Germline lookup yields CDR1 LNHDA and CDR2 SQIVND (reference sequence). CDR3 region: CASSYRAGGYTEAFF. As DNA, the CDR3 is TGTGCCAGTAGTTACAGGGCGGGGGGCTACACTGAAGCTTTCTTT.

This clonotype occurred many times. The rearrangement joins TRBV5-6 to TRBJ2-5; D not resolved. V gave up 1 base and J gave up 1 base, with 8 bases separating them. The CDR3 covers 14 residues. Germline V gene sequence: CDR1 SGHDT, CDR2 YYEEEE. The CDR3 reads CASSLSLGQETQYF. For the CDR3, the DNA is TGTGCCAGCAGCTTGTCGCTAGGCCAAGAGACCCAGTACTTC.

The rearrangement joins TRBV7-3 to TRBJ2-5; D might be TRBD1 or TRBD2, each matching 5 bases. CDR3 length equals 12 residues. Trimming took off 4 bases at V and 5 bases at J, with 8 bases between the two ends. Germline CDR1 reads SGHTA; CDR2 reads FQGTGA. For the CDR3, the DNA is TGTGCCAGCAGCTCGGGGCGGGAGACCCAGTACTTC. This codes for CASSSGRETQYF. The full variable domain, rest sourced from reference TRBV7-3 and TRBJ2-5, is GAGVSQTPSNKVTEKGKYVELRCDPISGHTALYWYRQSLGQGPEFLIYFQGTGAADDSGLPNDRFFAVRPEGSVSTLKIQRTERGDSAVYLCASSSGRETQYFGPGTRLLVL.

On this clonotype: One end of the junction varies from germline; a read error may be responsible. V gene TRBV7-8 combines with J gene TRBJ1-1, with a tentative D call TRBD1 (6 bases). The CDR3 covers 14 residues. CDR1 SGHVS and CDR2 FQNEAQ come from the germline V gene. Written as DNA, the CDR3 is TGTGCCAGCAGCTTAGGGACAGCCAACACTGAAGCTCTCTTT. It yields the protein CASSLGTANTEALF.

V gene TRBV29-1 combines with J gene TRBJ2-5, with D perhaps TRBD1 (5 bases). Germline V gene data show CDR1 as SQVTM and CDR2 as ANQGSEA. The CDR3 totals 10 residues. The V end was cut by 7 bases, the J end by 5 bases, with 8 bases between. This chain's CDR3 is CSGGVETQYF. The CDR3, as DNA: TGCAGCGGGGGCGTGGAGACCCAGTACTTC.

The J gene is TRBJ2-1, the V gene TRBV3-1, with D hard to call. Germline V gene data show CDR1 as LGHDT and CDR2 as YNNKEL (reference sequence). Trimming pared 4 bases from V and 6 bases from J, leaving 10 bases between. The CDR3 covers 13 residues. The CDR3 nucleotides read TGTGCCAGCAGCCCGACTGCAACCAATGAGCAGTTCTTC. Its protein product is CASSPTATNEQFF.

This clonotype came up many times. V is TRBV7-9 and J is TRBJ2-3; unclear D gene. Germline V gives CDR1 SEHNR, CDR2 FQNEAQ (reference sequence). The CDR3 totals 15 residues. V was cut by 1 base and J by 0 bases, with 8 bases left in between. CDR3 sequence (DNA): TGTGCCAGCAGCTTAGGGGTTACGAGCACAGATACGCAGTATTTT. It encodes CASSLGVTSTDTQYF.

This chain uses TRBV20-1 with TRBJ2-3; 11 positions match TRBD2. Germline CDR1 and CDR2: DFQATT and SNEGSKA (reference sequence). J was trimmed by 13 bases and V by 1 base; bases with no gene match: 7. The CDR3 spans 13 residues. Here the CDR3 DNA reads TGCAGTGCTAGAGTCCGACTAGCGGGGAGTAAGTATTTT. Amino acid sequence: CSARVRLAGSKYF.

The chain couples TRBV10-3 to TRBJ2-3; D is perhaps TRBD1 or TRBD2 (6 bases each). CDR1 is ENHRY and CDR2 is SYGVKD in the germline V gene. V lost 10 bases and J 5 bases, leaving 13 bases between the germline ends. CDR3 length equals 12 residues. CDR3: CATQGGLDTQYF. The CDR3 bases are TGTGCCACCCAAGGGGGGCTAGATACGCAGTATTTT.

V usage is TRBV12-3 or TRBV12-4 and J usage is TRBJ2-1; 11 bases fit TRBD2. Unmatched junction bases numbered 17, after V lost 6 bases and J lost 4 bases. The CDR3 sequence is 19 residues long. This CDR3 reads CASRSPRLTSGGPYNEQFF. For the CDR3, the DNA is TGTGCCAGCAGATCACCCCGCCTTACTAGCGGGGGCCCATACAATGAGCAGTTCTTC.

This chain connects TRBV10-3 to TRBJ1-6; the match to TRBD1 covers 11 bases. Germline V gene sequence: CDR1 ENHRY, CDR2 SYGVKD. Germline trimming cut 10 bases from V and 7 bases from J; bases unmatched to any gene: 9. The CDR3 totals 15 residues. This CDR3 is CASSNGQGANSPLHF. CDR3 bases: TGTGCCAGCAGCAACGGACAGGGGGCGAATTCACCCCTCCACTTT.

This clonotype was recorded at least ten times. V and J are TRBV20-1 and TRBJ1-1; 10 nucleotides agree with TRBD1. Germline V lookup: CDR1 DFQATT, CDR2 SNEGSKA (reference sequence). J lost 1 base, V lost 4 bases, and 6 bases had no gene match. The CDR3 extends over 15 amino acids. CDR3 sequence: CSATRQGAGNTEAFF. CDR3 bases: TGCAGTGCTACCCGACAGGGGGCAGGGAACACTGAAGCTTTCTTT.

The CDR3 bases are TGTGCCAGCAGCTTCCGAGCCGAGCAGTACTTC. Protein: CASSFRAEQYF. This rearrangement joins TRBV7-9 to TRBJ2-7; D uncertain. The germline gives CDR1 SEHNR, CDR2 FQNEAQ (reference sequence). Trimming removed 3 bases at V and 6 bases at J, with 6 bases between. The length of the CDR3 is 11 residues.

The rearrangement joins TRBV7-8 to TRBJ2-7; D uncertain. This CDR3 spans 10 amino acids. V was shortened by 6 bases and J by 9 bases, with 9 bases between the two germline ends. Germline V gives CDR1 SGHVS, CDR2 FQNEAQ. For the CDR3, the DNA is TGTGCCAGCAGTTTATCTGGGCAGTACTTC. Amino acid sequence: CASSLSGQYF.

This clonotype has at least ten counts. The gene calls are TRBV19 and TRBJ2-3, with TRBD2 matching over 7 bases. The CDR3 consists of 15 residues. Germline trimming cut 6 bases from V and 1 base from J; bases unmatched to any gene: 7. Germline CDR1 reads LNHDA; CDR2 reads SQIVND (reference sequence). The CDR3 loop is CASSLSLAGTDTQYF. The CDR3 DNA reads TGTGCCAGTAGCCTGTCTCTAGCGGGCACAGATACGCAGTATTTT.

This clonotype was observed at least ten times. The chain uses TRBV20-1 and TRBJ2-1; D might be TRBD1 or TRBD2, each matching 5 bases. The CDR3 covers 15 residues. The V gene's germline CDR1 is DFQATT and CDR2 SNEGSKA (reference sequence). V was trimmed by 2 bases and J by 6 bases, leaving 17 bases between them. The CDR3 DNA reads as TGCAGTGCTAGAAATAGGGAGACAGACTTCAATGAGCAGTTCTTC. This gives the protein CSARNRETDFNEQFF.

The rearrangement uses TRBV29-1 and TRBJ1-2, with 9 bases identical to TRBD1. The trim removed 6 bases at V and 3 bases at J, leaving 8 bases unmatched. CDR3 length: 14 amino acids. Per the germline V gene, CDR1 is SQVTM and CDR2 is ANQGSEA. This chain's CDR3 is CSVDGQGRDYGYTF. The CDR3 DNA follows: TGCAGCGTCGACGGACAGGGGAGGGACTATGGCTACACCTTC.